The next 7 T cell receptor beta chains were all read from a single sample in a study of cytomegalovirus exposure and HLA in healthy donors. Use of 60 Vbeta and 13 Jbeta primers characterized the PCR. Method: immunoSEQ multiplex PCR; TCRdb's copy keeps in-frame clones and lacks some. The sample carries a few hundred thousand clones, about 90% recorded once. The sample was PBMCs. These receptors originate from a young woman in good health and CMV-seronegative.

The V call is TRBV5-5, the J call TRBJ1-1; the D gene is possibly TRBD1 (6 bases). The CDR3 covers 16 residues. Germline V gene data show CDR1 as SGHKS and CDR2 as YYEKEE (reference sequence). V was trimmed by 3 bases and J by 0 bases, leaving 15 bases between them. The CDR3 nucleotides are TGTGCCAGCAGCTCCGACAGGTTCTCAATGAACACTGAAGCTTTCTTT. This codes for CASSSDRFSMNTEAFF.

This clone has only one observation. V gene TRBV5-1 combines with J gene TRBJ2-7, with D possibly being TRBD2 (6 bases). The CDR3 is 15 residues long. CDR1 SGHRS and CDR2 YFSETQ come from the germline V gene. The germline V and J ends were trimmed by 4 bases and 5 bases, with 19 bases remaining between them. In DNA form, the CDR3 reads TGCGCCAGCAGCGCGGGGCTCCGTGGGAGAGACGAGCAGTACTTC. This gives the protein CASSAGLRGRDEQYF.

This chain links TRBV5-4 with TRBJ1-6; D uncertain. V gave up 2 bases and J gave up 8 bases, with 11 bases separating them. Germline V CDR1 and CDR2: SGHNT, YYREEE (reference sequence). This CDR3 contains 14 residues. CDR3 sequence: CASSFGTVDSPLHF. CDR3 sequence (DNA): TGTGCCAGCAGCTTCGGTACAGTAGATTCACCCCTCCACTTT.

V usage is TRBV18 and J usage is TRBJ2-7; D is perhaps TRBD1 (6 bases). This CDR3 is 15 amino acids long. V dropped 5 bases and J dropped 3 bases, with 17 bases sitting between them. The germline CDR1 and CDR2 sequences are KGHSH and LQKENI. In nucleotides, the CDR3 is TGTGCCAGCTCAGGGTCGGACAGAACTCTCTACGAGCAGTACTTC. Protein sequence: CASSGSDRTLYEQYF. Full variable domain (missing parts from reference TRBV18 and TRBJ2-7): NAGVMQNPRHLVRRRGQEARLRCSPMKGHSHVYWYRQLPEEGLKFMVYLQKENIIDESGMPKERFSAEFPKEGPSILRIQQVVRGDSAAYFCASSGSDRTLYEQYFGPGTRLTVT.

In the case of this clone: The junction shows a germline mismatch at one end, possibly a read error. The chain links TRBV25-1 to TRBJ2-7, with a possible D match to TRBD1 (6 bases). CDR1 and CDR2 (germline): MGHDK, SYGVNS. The CDR3 is 14 amino acids. This chain's CDR3 is CASPGQRSSYERYF. CDR3 sequence (DNA): TGTGCCAGCCCCGGACAGAGAAGCTCCTACGAGCGGTACTTC.

The CDR3 is CASSGTGTAYELNEKLFF. CDR3 DNA sequence: TGTGCCAGCAGTGGGACTGGGACAGCTTATGAACTTAATGAAAAACTGTTTTTT. J is TRBJ1-4 and V is TRBV6-1, with TRBD1 matching over 7 bases. The CDR3 runs 18 residues. The V and J ends lost 4 bases and 4 bases, in that order; junction bases with no gene match: 15. Germline V CDR1 and CDR2: MNHNS, SASEGT.

The chain links TRBV19 to TRBJ2-7, with 7 bases aligning to TRBD1. The J segment lost 5 bases and the V segment lost 5 bases, leaving 6 bases of the junction unmatched. The CDR3 is made up of 13 amino acids. CDR1 LNHDA and CDR2 SQIVND come from the germline V gene (reference sequence). The CDR3 spells CASSSTGVDEQYF. The CDR3 DNA reads TGTGCCAGTAGTTCTACAGGGGTTGACGAGCAGTACTTC.